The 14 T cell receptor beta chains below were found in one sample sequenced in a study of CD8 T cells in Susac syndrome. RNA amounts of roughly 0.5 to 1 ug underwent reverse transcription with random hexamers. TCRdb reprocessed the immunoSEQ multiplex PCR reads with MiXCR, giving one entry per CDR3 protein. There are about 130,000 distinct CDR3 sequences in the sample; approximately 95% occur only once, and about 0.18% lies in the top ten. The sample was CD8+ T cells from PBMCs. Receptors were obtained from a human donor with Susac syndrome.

The CDR3 DNA reads as TGTGCCGCTACCGGGACAGAAGGTTTGGATGAGCAGTTCTTC. This gives the protein CAATGTEGLDEQFF. V usage is TRBV30 and J usage is TRBJ2-1, with TRBD1 identical over 7 bases. The CDR3 extends over 14 amino acids. From germline, CDR1 is GTSNPN and CDR2 SVGIG (reference sequence). Trimming removed 8 bases from V and 8 bases from J; junction bases left unmatched: 15. Drawing the rest from reference TRBV30 and TRBJ2-1, the complete variable domain is SQTIHQWPATLVQPVGSPLSLECTVEGTSNPNLYWYRQAAGRGLQLLFYSVGIGQISSEVPQNLSASRPQDRQFILSSKKLLLSDSGFYLCAATGTEGLDEQFFGPGTRLTVL.

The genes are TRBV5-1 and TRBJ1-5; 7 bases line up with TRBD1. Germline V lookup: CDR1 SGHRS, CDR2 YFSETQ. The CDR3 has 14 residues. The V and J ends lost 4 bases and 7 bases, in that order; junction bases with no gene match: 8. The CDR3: CASSADRKAQPQHF. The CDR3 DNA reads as TGCGCCAGCAGCGCGGACAGGAAGGCGCAGCCCCAGCATTTT.

The CDR3 loop is CASSSGRYDQGYTF. In DNA, the CDR3 is TGTGCCAGCAGCTCTGGACGCTACGACCAGGGCTACACCTTC. The genes are TRBV7-9 and TRBJ1-2; D unclear. V gave up 4 bases and J gave up 8 bases, with 17 bases separating them. The CDR3 is 14 amino acids. CDR1 is SEHNR, CDR2 FQNEAQ, per germline (reference sequence).

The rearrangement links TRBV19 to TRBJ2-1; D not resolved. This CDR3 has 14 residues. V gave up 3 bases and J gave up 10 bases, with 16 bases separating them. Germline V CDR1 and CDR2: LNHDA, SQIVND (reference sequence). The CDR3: CASSMTQDGKEQFF. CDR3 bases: TGTGCCAGTAGTATGACTCAGGACGGAAAGGAGCAGTTCTTC. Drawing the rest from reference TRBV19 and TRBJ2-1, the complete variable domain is DGGITQSPKYLFRKEGQNVTLSCEQNLNHDAMYWYRQDPGQGLRLIYYSQIVNDFQKGDIAEGYSVSREKKESFPLTVTSAQKNPTAFYLCASSMTQDGKEQFFGPGTRLTVL.

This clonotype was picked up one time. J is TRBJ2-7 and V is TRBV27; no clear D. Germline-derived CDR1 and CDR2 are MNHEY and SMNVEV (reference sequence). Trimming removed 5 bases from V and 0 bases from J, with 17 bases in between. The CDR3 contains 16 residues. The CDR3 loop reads CASSPHGGQASYEQYF. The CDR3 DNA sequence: TGTGCCAGCAGTCCCCACGGTGGGCAGGCCTCCTACGAGCAGTACTTC.

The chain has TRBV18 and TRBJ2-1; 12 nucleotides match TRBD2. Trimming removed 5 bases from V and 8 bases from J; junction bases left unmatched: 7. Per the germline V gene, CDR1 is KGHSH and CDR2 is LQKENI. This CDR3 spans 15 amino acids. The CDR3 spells CASSELAGGGDEQFF. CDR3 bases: TGTGCCAGCTCAGAACTAGCGGGAGGAGGGGATGAGCAGTTCTTC. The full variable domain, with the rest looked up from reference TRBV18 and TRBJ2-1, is NAGVMQNPRHLVRRRGQEARLRCSPMKGHSHVYWYRQLPEEGLKFMVYLQKENIIDESGMPKERFSAEFPKEGPSILRIQQVVRGDSAAYFCASSELAGGGDEQFFGPGTRLTVL.

As DNA, the CDR3 is TGTGCCAGCAGTTACTGGGGGGGAGGCGATCAGCCCCAGCATTTT. This gives the protein CASSYWGGGDQPQHF. The chain carries TRBV6-5 and TRBJ1-5; a possible D gene is TRBD1 (5 bases). The V and J ends lost 1 base and 5 bases respectively, with 12 bases between them. Per the germline V gene, CDR1 is MNHEY and CDR2 is SVGAGI. The CDR3 runs to 15 residues.

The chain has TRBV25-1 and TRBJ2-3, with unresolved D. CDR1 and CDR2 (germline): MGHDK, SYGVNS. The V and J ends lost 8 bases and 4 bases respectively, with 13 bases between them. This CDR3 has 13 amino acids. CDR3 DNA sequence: TGTGCCAGCCCCTGGGGAAGTCCAGATACGCAGTATTTT. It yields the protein CASPWGSPDTQYF.

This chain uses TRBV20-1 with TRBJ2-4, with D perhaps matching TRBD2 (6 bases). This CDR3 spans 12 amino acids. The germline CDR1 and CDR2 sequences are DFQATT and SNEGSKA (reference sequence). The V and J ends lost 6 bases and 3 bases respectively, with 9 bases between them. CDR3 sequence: CSAGEDKNIQYF. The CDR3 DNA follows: TGCAGTGCAGGGGAGGACAAAAACATTCAGTACTTC.

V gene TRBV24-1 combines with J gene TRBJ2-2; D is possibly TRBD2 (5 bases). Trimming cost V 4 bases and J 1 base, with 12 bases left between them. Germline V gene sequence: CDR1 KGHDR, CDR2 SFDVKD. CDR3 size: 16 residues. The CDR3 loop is CATSDPPRGNTGELFF. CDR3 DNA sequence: TGTGCCACCAGTGACCCCCCCCGGGGGAACACCGGGGAGCTGTTTTTT.

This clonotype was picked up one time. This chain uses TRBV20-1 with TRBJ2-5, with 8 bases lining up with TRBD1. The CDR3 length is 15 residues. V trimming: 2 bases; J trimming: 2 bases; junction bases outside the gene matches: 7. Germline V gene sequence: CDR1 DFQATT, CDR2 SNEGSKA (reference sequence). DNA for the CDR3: TGCAGTGCTAGAAATGACAGGGGAACACAAGAGACCCAGTACTTC. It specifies CSARNDRGTQETQYF.

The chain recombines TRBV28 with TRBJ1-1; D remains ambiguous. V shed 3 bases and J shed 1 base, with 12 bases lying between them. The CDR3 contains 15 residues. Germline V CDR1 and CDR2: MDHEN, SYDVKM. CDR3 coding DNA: TGTGCCAGCAGTTTCTTTGACAAGGGGAACACTGAAGCTTTCTTT. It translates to CASSFFDKGNTEAFF.

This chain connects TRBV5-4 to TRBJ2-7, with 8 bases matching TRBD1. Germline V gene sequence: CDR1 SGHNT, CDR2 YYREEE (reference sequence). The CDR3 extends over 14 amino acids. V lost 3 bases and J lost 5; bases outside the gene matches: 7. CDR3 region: CASSSRTGKDEQYF. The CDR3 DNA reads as TGTGCCAGCAGCTCCCGGACAGGGAAGGACGAGCAGTACTTC.

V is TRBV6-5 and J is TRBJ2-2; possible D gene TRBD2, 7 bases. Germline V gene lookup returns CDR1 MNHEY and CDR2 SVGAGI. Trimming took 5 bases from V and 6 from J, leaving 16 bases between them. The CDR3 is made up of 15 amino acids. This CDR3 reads CASSRGEGLSGELFF. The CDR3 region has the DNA TGTGCCAGCAGTAGGGGGGAGGGCCTTTCCGGGGAGCTGTTTTTT.